Listed here are 25 T cell receptor beta chains from one sample, sequenced in a study of blood T cell repertoires in COVID-19. Repertoires were generated with immunoSEQ multiplex PCR, while TCRdb's copy carries only in-frame clones and drops some. Here the sample spans 150,000 to 200,000 clones, 60% to 85% being singletons. The sample comprised peripheral blood. These receptors came from a man in his sixties with active or convalescent COVID-19.

The CDR3 loop is CASSRTGGEGNYGYTF. CDR3 nucleotide sequence: TGTGCCAGCAGCCGGACAGGGGGCGAGGGTAACTATGGCTACACCTTC. The chain couples TRBV7-9 to TRBJ1-2; 11 bases line up with TRBD1. CDR1 SEHNR and CDR2 FQNEAQ come from the germline V gene (reference sequence). This CDR3 comprises 16 residues. The V gene end was trimmed by 5 bases and the J gene end by 1 base; junction bases not matched to a gene: 6.

The gene calls are TRBV28 and TRBJ2-1; the match to TRBD1 covers 8 bases. V lost 4 bases and J lost 7; bases outside the gene matches: 0. The CDR3 extends over 12 amino acids. Per the germline V gene, CDR1 is MDHEN and CDR2 is SYDVKM. The CDR3 spells CASSYRGNEQFF. CDR3 nucleotide sequence: TGTGCCAGCAGTTACAGGGGGAATGAGCAGTTCTTC.

The V gene is TRBV7-2, the J gene TRBJ1-5; perhaps TRBD1 as D (6 bases). The length of the CDR3 is 13 residues. Germline CDR1 is SGHTA and CDR2 is FQGNSA. V lost 4 bases and J 6 bases, leaving 10 bases between the germline ends. The CDR3 region has the DNA TGTGCCAGCAGCTCCAGGGGTAGTCAGCCCCAGCATTTT. Protein product: CASSSRGSQPQHF.

The chain employs TRBV2 and TRBJ1-1; 7 positions match TRBD1. After removal of 5 bases from V and 0 bases from J, the junction contained 3 bases not matched to a gene. The V gene's germline CDR1 is SNHLY and CDR2 FYNNEI. The CDR3 consists of 14 residues. CDR3 in amino acids: CASSSGTVNTEAFF. DNA for the CDR3: TGTGCCAGCAGTTCCGGGACAGTGAACACTGAAGCTTTCTTT.

The gene calls are TRBV28 and TRBJ2-3, with a possible D match to TRBD1 (6 bases). V lost 6 bases and J 0 bases, leaving 13 bases between the germline ends. Germline V gene sequence: CDR1 MDHEN, CDR2 SYDVKM. The CDR3 consists of 15 residues. The CDR3 DNA reads as TGTGCCAGCAGGACACGGGACACCAGCACAGATACGCAGTATTTT. Translating it yields CASRTRDTSTDTQYF.

This chain joins TRBV7-8 and TRBJ2-7; 7 bases line up with TRBD1. The V gene's germline CDR1 is SGHVS and CDR2 FQNEAQ. The CDR3 runs to 12 residues. Trimming removed 5 bases from V and 5 bases from J; junction bases left unmatched: 3. CDR3: CASSLTGDEQYF. CDR3 DNA sequence: TGTGCCAGCAGCCTCACAGGGGACGAGCAGTACTTC.

J is TRBJ2-5 and V is TRBV7-8; 11 bases match TRBD2. CDR3 size: 16 residues. From germline, CDR1 is SGHVS and CDR2 FQNEAQ. V shed 5 bases and J 2 bases; nucleotides not matched to a gene: 7. DNA for the CDR3: TGTGCCAGCAGCCATAATAGCGGGAGGGCGCAAGAGACCCAGTACTTC. Protein: CASSHNSGRAQETQYF.

The V gene is TRBV3-1 (or the pseudogene TRBV3-2), the J gene TRBJ1-1, with D possibly being TRBD1 (6 bases). Germline lookup yields CDR1 LGHDT and CDR2 YNNKEL (reference sequence). This CDR3 contains 16 residues. Trimming removed 2 bases from V and 1 base from J, with 14 bases in between. The CDR3 sequence is CASSQKIQGPNTEAFF. The CDR3 bases are TGTGCCAGCAGCCAAAAAATCCAGGGGCCGAACACTGAAGCTTTCTTT.

The chain combines TRBV28 with TRBJ1-1; 7 bases match TRBD1. Germline loops: CDR1 MDHEN, CDR2 SYDVKM. This CDR3 region has 15 residues. Trimming took 3 bases from V and 1 from J; bases not matched to a gene: 5. CDR3 DNA sequence: TGTGCCAGCAGTTTGTCCAGGGGGTGGAACACTGAAGCTTTCTTT. Its translation: CASSLSRGWNTEAFF.

The CDR3 here is CASSYPGPGGITEAFF. For the CDR3, the DNA is TGTGCCAGCAGTTATCCCGGGCCCGGAGGAATCACTGAAGCTTTCTTT. The chain has TRBV6-5 and TRBJ1-1; unclear D gene. The V gene lost 3 bases and the J gene lost 4 bases, with 18 bases spanning the gap. CDR1 and CDR2 (germline): MNHEY, SVGAGI. CDR3 size: 16 residues.

This sequence joins TRBV10-2 and TRBJ2-1, with unresolved D. The V gene's germline CDR1 is WSHSY and CDR2 SAAADI. This CDR3 is 14 amino acids long. The V gene lost 4 bases and the J gene lost 6 bases, with 13 bases spanning the gap. This CDR3 reads CASSGFSSINEQFF. CDR3 bases: TGCGCCAGCAGTGGTTTTTCAAGCATCAATGAGCAGTTCTTC.

This clone was counted only a few times. The V call is TRBV18, the J call TRBJ2-2; a weak D match, TRBD1 (6 bases). In germline, CDR1 is KGHSH, CDR2 LQKENI. This CDR3 comprises 16 residues. V was trimmed by 3 bases and J by 4 bases, leaving 15 bases between them. In nucleotides, the CDR3 is TGTGCCAGCTCACCGAGGACAGTCCAGAGCACCGGGGAGCTGTTTTTT. It translates to CASSPRTVQSTGELFF.

The gene calls are TRBV24-1 and TRBJ2-7, with D possibly being TRBD2 (6 bases). V lost 4 bases and J 5 bases, leaving 11 bases between the germline ends. Germline CDR1 and CDR2: KGHDR and SFDVKD. The CDR3 covers 13 residues. CDR3 sequence: CATSEAGRNEQYF. CDR3 coding DNA: TGTGCCACCAGTGAGGCGGGAAGGAACGAGCAGTACTTC.

V usage is TRBV7-2 and J usage is TRBJ2-1; TRBD2 is a possible D gene (6 bases). The ends were cut back, 5 bases at V and 8 bases at J, with 16 bases in the middle. There are 14 residues in the CDR3. The germline CDR1 and CDR2 sequences are SGHTA and FQGNSA. The chain's CDR3 is CASSPTSSWDEQFF. CDR3 nucleotides: TGTGCCAGCAGCCCTACTAGCAGTTGGGATGAGCAGTTCTTC. Together with reference TRBV7-2 and TRBJ2-1, the CDR3 gives the full variable domain: GAGVSQSPSNKVTEKGKDVELRCDPISGHTALYWYRQSLGQGLEFLIYFQGNSAPDKSGLPSDRFSAERTGGSVSTLTIQRTQQEDSAVYLCASSPTSSWDEQFFGPGTRLTVL.

This rearrangement joins TRBV25-1 to TRBJ2-7; TRBD1 aligns across 7 bases. Trimming at V came to 3 bases and at J to 5 bases, leaving 7 bases not matched to a gene. Per the germline V gene, CDR1 is MGHDK and CDR2 is SYGVNS. The CDR3 is 14 residues long. The CDR3 reads CASSDRGTGDEQYF. For the CDR3, the DNA is TGTGCCAGCAGTGATAGGGGCACAGGGGACGAGCAGTACTTC.

The chain is built from TRBV19 and TRBJ1-6; a weak D match, TRBD1 (6 bases). From germline, CDR1 is LNHDA and CDR2 SQIVND (reference sequence). The CDR3 contains 14 residues. Trimming pared 3 bases from V and 8 bases from J, leaving 11 bases between. CDR3 loop: CASSIQGKDSPLHF. DNA of the CDR3: TGTGCCAGTAGTATCCAGGGGAAGGATTCACCCCTCCACTTT.

The CDR3 nucleotides read TGTGCCAGCAGCTTAGTAGCCAGGGCTGAAAAACTGTTTTTT. It codes for CASSLVARAEKLFF. The rearrangement uses TRBV7-6 and TRBJ1-4; a weak D match, TRBD1 (5 bases). This CDR3 region has 14 residues. V was pared by 1 base and J by 7 bases, with 10 bases between. The germline gives CDR1 SGHVS, CDR2 FNYEAQ.

V usage is TRBV2 and J usage is TRBJ2-5; 10 nucleotides agree with TRBD1. The CDR3 sequence is 12 residues long. Germline-derived CDR1 and CDR2 are SNHLY and FYNNEI. J gave up 4 bases and V 8 bases, and 1 base lay outside the gene matches. DNA of the CDR3: TGTGCCAGCCGGGACAGGGGAGAGACCCAGTACTTC. Its translation: CASRDRGETQYF.

This sequence joins TRBV24-1 and TRBJ2-1; 13 bases are shared with TRBD2. This CDR3 is built from 17 residues. V lost 3 bases and J lost 6; bases outside the gene matches: 7. Germline V gives CDR1 KGHDR, CDR2 SFDVKD. The CDR3: CATSDTWTSGSLNEQFF. In nucleotides, the CDR3 is TGTGCCACCAGTGATACCTGGACTAGCGGGAGTCTCAATGAGCAGTTCTTC.

V and J are TRBV4-1 and TRBJ2-5; 7 nucleotides agree with TRBD1. This CDR3 contains 15 residues. V lost 4 bases, J lost 2 bases, and 7 bases stayed unmatched. Germline loops: CDR1 MGHRA, CDR2 YSYEKL. CDR3 protein: CASSRADREQETQYF. In DNA, the CDR3 is TGCGCCAGCAGCCGAGCAGACAGGGAACAAGAGACCCAGTACTTC.

The chain links TRBV6-6 to TRBJ1-2; 10 bases are shared with TRBD1. Germline lookup yields CDR1 MNHNY and CDR2 SVGAGI (reference sequence). With V trimmed by 5 bases and J by 1 base, 19 bases remained unmatched. The CDR3 length is 20 residues. The CDR3 reads CASSHRRGQGTGYNNYGYTF. The CDR3 bases are TGTGCCAGCAGTCATCGGCGGGGACAGGGGACCGGCTACAATAACTATGGCTACACCTTC.

CDR3 sequence reads: CASTAGGYEQYF. The CDR3 DNA follows: TGTGCCAGCACCGCGGGAGGCTACGAGCAGTACTTC. The rearrangement uses TRBV5-4 and TRBJ2-7; 8 nucleotides agree with TRBD2. V lost 6 bases, J lost 3 bases, and 2 bases stayed unmatched. The CDR3 runs to 12 residues. The germline gives CDR1 SGHNT, CDR2 YYREEE (reference sequence).

This clone has only a few counts. Other DNA sequences in this sample translate to the same CDR3. The J gene is TRBJ2-3, the V gene TRBV5-1, with 7 bases lining up with TRBD1. The V gene end was trimmed by 4 bases and the J gene end by 2 bases; junction bases not matched to a gene: 4. CDR1 SGHRS and CDR2 YFSETQ come from the germline V gene. This CDR3 contains 14 residues. This chain's CDR3 is CASSLGGSTDTQYF. The CDR3 nucleotides read TGCGCCAGCAGCCTAGGGGGCTCCACAGATACGCAGTATTTT.

The chain links TRBV7-2 to TRBJ1-3, with TRBD1 as a possible D gene (5 bases). The germline V gene has CDR1 SGHTA and CDR2 FQGNSA. Trimming pared 1 base from V and 0 bases from J, leaving 13 bases between. This CDR3 spans 17 amino acids. For the CDR3, the DNA is TGTGCCAGCAGCTTAGTGTCAGGGACTTCCTCTGGAAACACCATATATTTT. This codes for CASSLVSGTSSGNTIYF.

This clone has just a few counts. The chain recombines TRBV7-6 with TRBJ1-1; 9 bases are a match to TRBD1. The length of the CDR3 is 16 residues. V gave up 1 base and J gave up 4 bases; unmatched junction bases: 7. Germline V gene sequence: CDR1 SGHVS, CDR2 FNYEAQ. CDR3 sequence: CASSLGTGAGGTEAFF. CDR3 coding DNA: TGTGCCAGCAGCTTAGGGACAGGGGCCGGTGGCACTGAAGCTTTCTTT.